Following are 5 T cell receptor beta chains from one sample sequenced in a study of blood T cell repertoires in COVID-19. Generated by immunoSEQ multiplex PCR, the TCRdb table keeps only in-frame clones and is missing some. In the table there are around 26,000 clones, around 85% of which are singletons. The sequenced sample was peripheral blood. All receptors derive from a woman older than 75 with acute or convalescent COVID-19.

This chain connects TRBV29-1 to TRBJ2-1; weak D call: TRBD2 (5 bases). Germline CDR1 and CDR2: SQVTM and ANQGSEA. The CDR3 spans 10 residues. Trimming took off 5 bases at V and 10 bases at J, with 9 bases between the two ends. The CDR3 DNA reads as TGCAGCGTTTTGGGCGGGGAGCAGTTCTTC. Protein: CSVLGGEQFF.

The V call is TRBV18, the J call TRBJ1-4; 9 nucleotides line up with TRBD1. The CDR3 spans 14 residues. Germline-derived CDR1 and CDR2 are KGHSH and LQKENI. After removal of 6 bases from V and 5 bases from J, the junction contained 4 bases not matched to a gene. The DNA for the CDR3 is TGTGCCAGCTCCGCGGGACAGGGCAATGAAAAACTGTTTTTT. Amino acids: CASSAGQGNEKLFF.

The genes are TRBV29-1 and TRBJ2-2, with 9 bases identical to TRBD2. V shed 8 bases, J shed 5 bases, and the junction held 6 bases outside the gene matches. This CDR3 is 13 amino acids long. CDR1 SQVTM and CDR2 ANQGSEA come from the germline V gene. This chain's CDR3 is CSSRREGTGELFF. The CDR3 DNA reads as TGCAGCTCTCGGCGGGAGGGAACCGGGGAGCTGTTTTTT.

The chain recombines TRBV5-1 with TRBJ1-4, with TRBD1 identical over 7 bases. V lost 0 bases, J lost 8 bases, and 4 bases stayed unmatched. CDR3 length: 14 amino acids. Germline V gene lookup returns CDR1 SGHRS and CDR2 YFSETQ. This CDR3 reads CASSLAGRGEKLFF. The CDR3 nucleotides are TGCGCCAGCAGCTTGGCCGGCAGGGGGGAAAAACTGTTTTTT.

The chain links TRBV24-1 to TRBJ1-2; 8 bases align to TRBD1. The V segment lost 4 bases and the J segment 9 bases; nucleotides outside the gene matches: 15. Germline CDR1 reads KGHDR; CDR2 reads SFDVKD. This CDR3 spans 16 amino acids. CDR3 in amino acids: CATSDPRQGNSRCYTF. The CDR3 bases are TGTGCCACCAGTGACCCCCGACAGGGGAATTCAAGATGCTACACCTTC.